Shown below are 5 T cell receptor beta chains from a single sample sequenced in a study of T-cell memory formation after mild COVID-19. TCRdb re-analysed the 5' RACE reads in MiXCR, keeping a single row per CDR3 protein. Found here are about 120,000 distinct CDR3 sequences, 20% to 25% of them singletons; the top ten hold roughly two fifths. The sample was PBMCs or a T cell subset sorted from them (not recorded which). The origin of the receptors is a man younger than 30 who had mild COVID-19 (a few samples of this study predate the infection). Cell type and time point are not known.

The chain links TRBV5-1 to TRBJ2-7; D may match TRBD1 or TRBD2 (5 bases each). CDR1 SGHRS and CDR2 YFSETQ come from the germline V gene. The CDR3 covers 17 residues. V was trimmed by 4 bases and J by 2 bases, leaving 22 bases between them. The CDR3 region has the DNA TGCGCCAGCAGCCCCCTTAAAACCGGGACGGGGACCTACGAGCAGTACTTC. Translated: CASSPLKTGTGTYEQYF.

This chain joins TRBV7-6 and TRBJ1-3; no clear D. This CDR3 contains 17 residues. V dropped 5 bases and J dropped 0 bases, with 17 bases sitting between them. Germline CDR1 is SGHVS and CDR2 is FNYEAQ. The CDR3 sequence is CASSLDPMAPSGNTIYF. CDR3 nucleotide sequence: TGTGCCAGCAGCCTGGATCCGATGGCCCCCTCTGGAAACACCATATATTTT.

J is TRBJ2-7 and V is TRBV10-3; 10 bases fit TRBD2. Unmatched junction bases numbered 3, after V lost 2 bases and J lost 2 bases. Germline CDR1 reads ENHRY; CDR2 reads SYGVKD. This CDR3 region has 15 residues. CDR3 DNA sequence: TGTGCCATCAGTGAGCTAGCGGGGGCTGCCTACGAGCAGTACTTC. This translates into CAISELAGAAYEQYF.

The J gene is TRBJ2-3, the V gene TRBV4-1; D is perhaps TRBD1 (5 bases). Germline V lookup: CDR1 MGHRA, CDR2 YSYEKL. V was trimmed by 4 bases and J by 2 bases, leaving 13 bases between them. There are 15 residues in the CDR3. CDR3 nucleotides: TGCGCCAGCAGCCCCTATGACAGTCCCACAGATACGCAGTATTTT. Its protein is CASSPYDSPTDTQYF.

This clonotype was observed at least ten times. The chain recombines TRBV15 with TRBJ2-2; D unclear. The CDR3 totals 15 residues. Germline V CDR1 and CDR2: LNHNV, YYDKDF (reference sequence). V gave up 0 bases and J gave up 4 bases, with 9 bases separating them. CDR3 sequence: CATSREATFTGELFF. The CDR3 region has the DNA TGTGCCACCAGCAGAGAGGCCACCTTCACCGGGGAGCTGTTTTTT. Full variable domain (outside the CDR3, taken from reference TRBV15 and TRBJ2-2): DAMVIQNPRYQVTQFGKPVTLSCSQTLNHNVMYWYQQKSSQAPKLLFHYYDKDFNNEADTPDNFQSRRPNTSFCFLDIRSPGLGDTAMYLCATSREATFTGELFFGEGSRLTVL.